The rows below give T cell receptor beta chains drawn from one sample of a study of shared clonotypes between healthy human individuals. Generated by immunoSEQ multiplex PCR, the TCRdb table keeps only in-frame clones and is missing some. The table shows millions of clones, with 93% occurring only once. Sample: naive CD4+ T cells from PBMCs. The receptors come from a man between 18 and 35 years old in good health. Some clones in this sample may be carry-over from other donors' samples. CDR3s include the opening cysteine and the closing phenylalanine or tryptophan. Each record gives: D gene, V gene, J gene, clone size, CDR3 DNA, CDR3 protein. A D gene is named only where the DNA matches it firmly. Clone size is given for some rows only: seen once, a few or many times, or a class if the clone is expanded.

D gene: TRBD1; V gene: TRBV2; J gene: TRBJ2-7; clone size: .; CDR3 DNA: TGTGCCAGCAGTTTGAGGGGACAGGCGCGAGGCGAGCAGTACTTC; CDR3 protein: CASSLRGQARGEQYF
D gene: .; V gene: TRBV7-9; J gene: TRBJ2-5; clone size: .; CDR3 DNA: TGTGCCAGCACCGGACGGTCCCAAGAGACCCAGTACTTC; CDR3 protein: CASTGRSQETQYF
D gene: .; V gene: TRBV6-1; J gene: TRBJ2-7; clone size: .; CDR3 DNA: TGTGCCAGCAGTGACAGGGGAAGTCCAGCCCCCTACGAGCAGTACTTC; CDR3 protein: CASSDRGSPAPYEQYF
D gene: .; V gene: TRBV28; J gene: TRBJ1-2; clone size: once; CDR3 DNA: TGTGCCAGTATGGCGGGTAACTATGGCTACACCTTC; CDR3 protein: CASMAGNYGYTF
D gene: TRBD2; V gene: TRBV29-1; J gene: TRBJ2-7; clone size: .; CDR3 DNA: TGCAGCGTTACAATAGGACTAGCAGCCTACGAGCAGTACTTC; CDR3 protein: CSVTIGLAAYEQYF
D gene: .; V gene: TRBV4-1; J gene: TRBJ2-1; clone size: .; CDR3 DNA: TGCGCCAGCAGCCAAGGGCTAACTAGCTCCTACAATGAGCAGTTCTTC; CDR3 protein: CASSQGLTSSYNEQFF
D gene: .; V gene: TRBV7-8; J gene: TRBJ2-1; clone size: .; CDR3 DNA: TGTGCCAGCAGCTTATTTCAGGAGCAGTTCTTC; CDR3 protein: CASSLFQEQFF
D gene: TRBD1; V gene: TRBV5-1; J gene: TRBJ2-7; clone size: .; CDR3 DNA: TGCGCCAGCAGCCCGAGGACAGGGTTCTACGAGCAGTACTTC; CDR3 protein: CASSPRTGFYEQYF
D gene: TRBD2; V gene: TRBV28; J gene: TRBJ2-3; clone size: .; CDR3 DNA: TGTGCCAGCAGTTTCGTACTAGCGGGGCTTAGCACAGATACGCAGTATTTT; CDR3 protein: CASSFVLAGLSTDTQYF
D gene: TRBD1; V gene: TRBV6-5; J gene: TRBJ2-3; clone size: .; CDR3 DNA: TGTGCCAGCAGTTACTCGATTCAGGGGGCGAGTACGCAGTATTTT; CDR3 protein: CASSYSIQGASTQYF
D gene: TRBD2; V gene: TRBV19; J gene: TRBJ2-3; clone size: .; CDR3 DNA: TGTGCCACCGGACTAGCGGGAGGGCCTGGAACAGATACGCAGTATTTT; CDR3 protein: CATGLAGGPGTDTQYF
D gene: .; V gene: TRBV19; J gene: TRBJ1-5; clone size: .; CDR3 DNA: TGTGCCAGTAGTATAGCGGTCGCCTCCAATCAGCCCCAGCATTTT; CDR3 protein: CASSIAVASNQPQHF
D gene: .; V gene: TRBV28; J gene: TRBJ1-2; clone size: .; CDR3 DNA: TGTGCCAGCAGTCGGGTCGGGGCCTATGGCTACACCTTC; CDR3 protein: CASSRVGAYGYTF
D gene: TRBD1; V gene: TRBV7-3; J gene: TRBJ2-3; clone size: .; CDR3 DNA: TGTGCCAGCAGTACGGCAGGGGGAACAGATACGCAGTATTTT; CDR3 protein: CASSTAGGTDTQYF
D gene: .; V gene: TRBV5-1; J gene: TRBJ1-1; clone size: .; CDR3 DNA: TGCGCCAGCAGCTTGACAGCGTTCTCGAATACTGAAGCTTTCTTT; CDR3 protein: CASSLTAFSNTEAFF
D gene: .; V gene: TRBV7-8; J gene: TRBJ2-5; clone size: .; CDR3 DNA: TGTGCCAGCAGGTACTTCGTCGTGCCCCTGGGACGGGAGACCCAGTACTTC; CDR3 protein: CASRYFVVPLGRETQYF
D gene: .; V gene: TRBV7-3; J gene: TRBJ1-3; clone size: .; CDR3 DNA: TGTGCCAGCAGCCTCGGGGGTGGAAACACCATATATTTT; CDR3 protein: CASSLGGGNTIYF
D gene: TRBD2; V gene: TRBV28; J gene: TRBJ2-3; clone size: once; CDR3 DNA: TGTGCCACCCCCCCAAGCGGGAGTTCGGTTAGGGGCACAGATACGCAGTATTTT; CDR3 protein: CATPPSGSSVRGTDTQYF
D gene: TRBD1; V gene: TRBV5-1; J gene: TRBJ2-7; clone size: .; CDR3 DNA: TGCGCCAGCAGCTTGGGGACGGTGAAGGACAGGGAGTACTTC; CDR3 protein: CASSLGTVKDREYF
D gene: .; V gene: TRBV19; J gene: TRBJ1-1; clone size: .; CDR3 DNA: TGTGCCAGTAGTATAGTGGGCGCGAACACTGAAGCTTTCTTT; CDR3 protein: CASSIVGANTEAFF
D gene: TRBD1; V gene: TRBV6-5; J gene: TRBJ1-1; clone size: .; CDR3 DNA: TGTGCCAGCAGTTCCCGTGGACAGGCGGCCACTGAAGCTTTCTTT; CDR3 protein: CASSSRGQAATEAFF
D gene: TRBD2; V gene: TRBV6-5; J gene: TRBJ2-5; clone size: .; CDR3 DNA: TGTGCCAGCAGCCTCCGTTTAGCGGGGCAAGAGACCCAGTACTTC; CDR3 protein: CASSLRLAGQETQYF
D gene: .; V gene: TRBV28; J gene: TRBJ2-7; clone size: .; CDR3 DNA: TGTGCCAGCAATCGGGGGTGGGACGAGCAGTACTTC; CDR3 protein: CASNRGWDEQYF
D gene: .; V gene: TRBV28; J gene: TRBJ2-1; clone size: .; CDR3 DNA: TGTGCCAGCAGACCAACAGGACAAATAACCTACAATGAGCAGTTCTTC; CDR3 protein: CASRPTGQITYNEQFF
D gene: .; V gene: TRBV7-9; J gene: TRBJ2-7; clone size: .; CDR3 DNA: TGTGCCAGCAGCCCGAGGGGTTCCTACGAGCAGTACTTC; CDR3 protein: CASSPRGSYEQYF
D gene: TRBD2; V gene: TRBV4-3; J gene: TRBJ2-5; clone size: .; CDR3 DNA: TGCGCCAGCAGCCAGCGGGAGCGCGAGACCCAGTACTTC; CDR3 protein: CASSQRERETQYF
D gene: .; V gene: TRBV6-1; J gene: TRBJ1-5; clone size: .; CDR3 DNA: TGTGCCAGCAGTGAACCCCGGGGTGGGCCGCGGCAGCCCCAGCATTTT; CDR3 protein: CASSEPRGGPRQPQHF
D gene: .; V gene: TRBV5-1; J gene: TRBJ1-2; clone size: .; CDR3 DNA: TGCGCCAGCAGCTTGTCTATGTCTAACTATGGCTACACCTTC; CDR3 protein: CASSLSMSNYGYTF
D gene: .; V gene: TRBV5-1; J gene: TRBJ2-3; clone size: .; CDR3 DNA: TGCGCCAGTAAGTCAGGTACCGCTAGCACAGATACGCAGTATTTT; CDR3 protein: CASKSGTASTDTQYF
D gene: TRBD2; V gene: TRBV28; J gene: TRBJ2-7; clone size: .; CDR3 DNA: TGTGCCAGCAGTGACTCCATTGGGCTGTGGACTAGCGGGAGCTACGAGCAGTACTTC; CDR3 protein: CASSDSIGLWTSGSYEQYF
D gene: .; V gene: TRBV9; J gene: TRBJ2-1; clone size: .; CDR3 DNA: TGTGCCAGCAGCGCGGCGGGGACCGTACGGGGTAATGAGCAGTTCTTC; CDR3 protein: CASSAAGTVRGNEQFF
D gene: .; V gene: TRBV18; J gene: TRBJ2-2; clone size: .; CDR3 DNA: TGTGCCAGCTCACCATCCCTCGCCCAGCTGAACACCGGGGAGCTGTTTTTT; CDR3 protein: CASSPSLAQLNTGELFF
D gene: TRBD1; V gene: TRBV28; J gene: TRBJ1-1; clone size: .; CDR3 DNA: TGTGCCAGCAGGGGAGGGGGCTGGGACACTGAAGCTTTCTTT; CDR3 protein: CASRGGGWDTEAFF
D gene: .; V gene: TRBV4-1; J gene: TRBJ1-2; clone size: .; CDR3 DNA: TGCGCCAGCAGCCAAGATCGGGCGGGCTACTATGGCTACACCTTC; CDR3 protein: CASSQDRAGYYGYTF
D gene: .; V gene: TRBV18; J gene: TRBJ1-1; clone size: .; CDR3 DNA: TGTGCCAGCTCACCGGACCAGGGTAGCAGTGACACTGAAGCTTTCTTT; CDR3 protein: CASSPDQGSSDTEAFF
D gene: .; V gene: TRBV27; J gene: TRBJ2-2; clone size: .; CDR3 DNA: TGTGCCAGTACAGGGTTTTCCGGCGGGGAGCTGTTTTTT; CDR3 protein: CASTGFSGGELFF
D gene: .; V gene: TRBV9; J gene: TRBJ1-4; clone size: .; CDR3 DNA: TGTGCCAGCAGCCCATTCGGGGGGGCTAATGAAAAACTGTTTTTT; CDR3 protein: CASSPFGGANEKLFF
D gene: .; V gene: TRBV2; J gene: TRBJ2-6; clone size: few; CDR3 DNA: TGTGCCAGCTGGAGTCCCTCTGGGGCCAACGTCCTGACTTTC; CDR3 protein: CASWSPSGANVLTF
D gene: .; V gene: TRBV28; J gene: TRBJ1-5; clone size: .; CDR3 DNA: TGTGCCAGCAGTTTTGGTCAGGTTGACAATCAGCCCCAGCATTTT; CDR3 protein: CASSFGQVDNQPQHF
D gene: .; V gene: TRBV9; J gene: TRBJ2-6; clone size: once; CDR3 DNA: TGTGCCAGCAGCCCTCTAAGGTTCTCTGGGGCCAACGTCCTGACTTTC; CDR3 protein: CASSPLRFSGANVLTF
D gene: .; V gene: TRBV2; J gene: TRBJ2-3; clone size: .; CDR3 DNA: TGTGCCAGCTTGCCAGATACGCAGTATTTT; CDR3 protein: CASLPDTQYF
D gene: TRBD1; V gene: TRBV7-9; J gene: TRBJ2-5; clone size: .; CDR3 DNA: TGTGCCAGCAGCTTAGCGTGGACAGGTCAAGAGACCCAGTACTTC; CDR3 protein: CASSLAWTGQETQYF
D gene: .; V gene: TRBV11-3; J gene: TRBJ2-1; clone size: .; CDR3 DNA: TGTGCCAGCAGCCTTAGCCGTCCCTACAATGAGCAGTTCTTC; CDR3 protein: CASSLSRPYNEQFF
D gene: .; V gene: TRBV11-2; J gene: TRBJ2-7; clone size: .; CDR3 DNA: TGTGCCAGCAGCCCTAGGACAGCCTCCTACGAGCAGTACTTC; CDR3 protein: CASSPRTASYEQYF
D gene: .; V gene: TRBV6-5; J gene: TRBJ2-7; clone size: .; CDR3 DNA: TGTGCCAGCAGTCTCCTCGCGGGGATATCATACGAGCAGTACTTC; CDR3 protein: CASSLLAGISYEQYF
D gene: .; V gene: TRBV10-3; J gene: TRBJ1-2; clone size: .; CDR3 DNA: TGTGCCATCAGTGAGGATGGGGAGGTTTACTATGGCTACACCTTC; CDR3 protein: CAISEDGEVYYGYTF
D gene: .; V gene: TRBV5-6; J gene: TRBJ1-1; clone size: once; CDR3 DNA: TGTGCCAGCAGCTTGGCGTCCCGGGAAGCTTTCTTT; CDR3 protein: CASSLASREAFF
D gene: .; V gene: TRBV5-4; J gene: TRBJ1-2; clone size: .; CDR3 DNA: TGTGCCAGCAGCGGGACGGACTATGGCTACACCTTC; CDR3 protein: CASSGTDYGYTF
D gene: TRBD2; V gene: TRBV6-5; J gene: TRBJ2-1; clone size: .; CDR3 DNA: TGTGCCAGCAGGAGCAGCGGGATGTACAATGAGCAGTTCTTC; CDR3 protein: CASRSSGMYNEQFF
D gene: TRBD2; V gene: TRBV7-2; J gene: TRBJ2-7; clone size: once; CDR3 DNA: TGTGCCAGCAGCCCCTCGGGACTAGCGATTCTCTACGAGCAGTACTTC; CDR3 protein: CASSPSGLAILYEQYF